What follows describes a single TCR beta chain. The antigen remains unidentified. The data are from a study of shared clonotypes between healthy human individuals. On the study more broadly: Per donor, three plates held CD4 naive cells, three held CD4 memory, two held CD8 naive and one held CD8 memory. Study results and limitations: Sharing of clonotypes among donors was expected to vary with sequencing depth. What naive subsets generally showed was a larger estimated richness than memory subsets showed.

This was a deep-level run. Sequencing used immunoSEQ multiplex PCR; TCRdb keeps in-frame clones, though not all of them. The repertoire consists of 2 million to 3 million clones, with roughly 93% occurring once and the leading ten covering about 0.34%. The source is a man younger than 35 in good health. Some clones in this sample may be carry-over from other donors' samples. The sequencing sample was made of naive CD4+ T cells from PBMCs. Subset indicated: CD45RA+ positively selected.

The CDR3 protein is CASSVVILAGVDTQYF. As DNA, the CDR3 is TGTGCCAGCAGCGTAGTTATCCTAGCGGGGGTAGATACGCAGTATTTT. The rearrangement uses TRBV9 and TRBJ2-3; 10 nucleotides match TRBD2. Germline V gives CDR1 SGDLS, CDR2 YYNGEE. The junction had 6 bases not matched to a gene; V was cut back by 0 bases and J by 5 bases. This CDR3 region has 16 residues.